A selection of T cell receptor beta chains follows, all from one sample in a study of blood T cell repertoires in COVID-19. Some clones are missing from TCRdb's copy, which holds only in-frame ones; the method was immunoSEQ multiplex PCR. The table shows about 220,000 clones, with about four fifths occurring only once. The sequenced sample consisted of peripheral blood. The source of these receptors is a woman over 75 with acute or convalescent COVID-19. CDR3s leave out the opening cysteine and the closing phenylalanine or tryptophan. Fields, in order: V gene, J gene, CDR3 protein.

TRBV5-6	TRBJ1-5	ASSFYDRDSIN
TRBV2	TRBJ2-5	ASSGRGGGETQY
TRBV11-2	TRBJ1-5	ASSLQGNSNQPQH
TRBV7-2	TRBJ2-7	ASSPEDRGFDEQY
TRBV7-2	TRBJ1-5	ASSFHDTGQVNQPQH
TRBV7-6	TRBJ2-3	ASSLGLAGGPTDTQY
TRBV30	TRBJ1-3	AWSLGNTIY
TRBV3-1/TRBV3-2	TRBJ1-1	ASSQVPITGVGTEAF
TRBV7-6	TRBJ2-7	ASSSRAGTGGTYEQY
TRBV3-1/TRBV3-2	TRBJ2-3	ASSLISGGMRSDTQY
TRBV9	TRBJ2-3	ASSVTSFPDTQY
TRBV15	TRBJ1-4	ATSRAGATNEKLF
TRBV2	TRBJ1-2	ASNRGADGYT
TRBV25-1	TRBJ2-7	ASSRAGTGTYEQY
TRBV4-2	TRBJ2-1	ASSQDPRSSGPSGEQF
TRBV11-1	TRBJ1-3	ASSLARGGNTIY
TRBV19	TRBJ1-5	ASSITGPNQPQH
TRBV6-1	TRBJ1-3	ASSEGGSGNTIY
TRBV2	TRBJ1-4	ASTYRGNNEKLF
TRBV27	TRBJ1-4	ASSPPGSNEKLF
TRBV7-9	TRBJ2-7	ASSLAGGVGSYEQY
TRBV6-5	TRBJ1-6	ASTFQGSPLH
TRBV14	TRBJ1-6	ASSQGTRGTYNSPLH
TRBV2	TRBJ1-5	ASSLGQGVSQPQH
TRBV9	TRBJ2-1	ASSSRLVYNEQF
TRBV3-1/TRBV3-2	TRBJ2-2	ASSPLNTGELF
TRBV5-1	TRBJ2-3	ASSLMRSSTDTQY
TRBV11-3	TRBJ1-1	ASSLGRLNTEAF
TRBV19	TRBJ1-2	ASSTQGSNYGYT
TRBV6-2/TRBV6-3	TRBJ1-1	ASSWQGLTEAF
TRBV28	TRBJ2-2	ASSLLQGTGELF
TRBV2	TRBJ2-1	ASSLGQATQPYNEQF
TRBV7-9	TRBJ1-6	ASSLGDRGLPLH
TRBV7-3	TRBJ2-1	ASSLSPDRYNEQF
TRBV5-1	TRBJ2-3	ASSLAGVTDTQY
TRBV4-1	TRBJ1-1	ASSQVVRRNTEAF
TRBV21-1	TRBJ1-6	ASSKDTGKGSPLH
TRBV5-4	TRBJ2-4	ASSLDGGASNIQY
TRBV5-1	TRBJ1-1	ASTSGLVQLNTEAF
TRBV19	TRBJ1-4	ASSGIPGSGTNEKLF
TRBV11-3	TRBJ2-3	ASSLGSGQGGTDTQY